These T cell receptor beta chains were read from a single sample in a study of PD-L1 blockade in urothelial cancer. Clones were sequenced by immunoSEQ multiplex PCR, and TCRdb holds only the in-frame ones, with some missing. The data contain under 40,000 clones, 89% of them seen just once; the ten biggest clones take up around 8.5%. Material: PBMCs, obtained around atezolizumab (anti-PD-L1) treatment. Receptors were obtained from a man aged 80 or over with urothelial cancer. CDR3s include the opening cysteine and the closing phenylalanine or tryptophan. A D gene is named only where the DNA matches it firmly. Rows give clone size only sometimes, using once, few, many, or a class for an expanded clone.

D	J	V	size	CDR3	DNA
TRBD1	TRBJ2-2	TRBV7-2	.	CASSSNRGNTGELFF	TGTGCCAGCAGCTCCAACAGGGGGAACACCGGGGAGCTGTTTTTT
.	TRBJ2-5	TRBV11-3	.	CASSLGGQRETQYF	TGTGCCAGCAGCTTGGGGGGACAGAGGGAGACCCAGTACTTC
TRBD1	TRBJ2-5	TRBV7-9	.	CASSPWTGRETQYF	TGTGCCAGCAGCCCATGGACAGGGAGGGAGACCCAGTACTTC
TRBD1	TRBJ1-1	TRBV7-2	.	CASSLGTGGEVNTEAFF	TGTGCCAGCAGCCTTGGGACAGGGGGCGAGGTGAACACTGAAGCTTTCTTT
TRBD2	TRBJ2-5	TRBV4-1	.	CASSRVPGLAGEQKETQYF	TGCGCCAGCAGTCGTGTCCCGGGACTAGCGGGAGAGCAAAAAGAGACCCAGTACTTC
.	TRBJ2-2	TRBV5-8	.	CASSRPGRGKAGELFF	TGTGCCAGCAGCAGGCCCGGACGGGGGAAGGCCGGGGAGCTGTTTTTT
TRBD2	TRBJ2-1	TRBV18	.	CASSPGTSGSSYNEQFF	TGTGCCAGCTCACCAGGGACTAGCGGGAGTTCCTACAATGAGCAGTTCTTC
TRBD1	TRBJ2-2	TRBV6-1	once	CASRRTGWDPGELFF	TGTGCCAGCAGGAGGACAGGGTGGGATCCCGGGGAGCTGTTTTTT
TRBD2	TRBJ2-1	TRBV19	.	CASSPSSGSSYNEQFF	TGTGCCAGTAGTCCCTCTAGCGGGAGCTCCTACAATGAGCAGTTCTTC
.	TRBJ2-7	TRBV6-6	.	CASSYESNSPYEQYF	TGTGCCAGCAGTTACGAATCCAACAGTCCCTACGAGCAGTACTTC
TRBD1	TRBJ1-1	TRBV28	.	CASGTGAPSEAFF	TGTGCCAGCGGGACAGGGGCGCCCTCTGAAGCTTTCTTT
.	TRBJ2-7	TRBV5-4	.	CASSLVGSYEQYF	TGTGCCAGCAGCTTGGTGGGCAGTTACGAGCAGTACTTC
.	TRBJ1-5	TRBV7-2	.	CASSLVGSNQPQHF	TGTGCCAGCAGCTTAGTTGGCAGCAATCAGCCCCAGCATTTT
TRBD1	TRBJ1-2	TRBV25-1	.	CASSEWGQVDGYTF	TGTGCCAGCAGTGAATGGGGACAGGTGGATGGCTACACCTTC
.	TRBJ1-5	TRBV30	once	CAWSSTLSNQPQHF	TGTGCCTGGAGTTCAACTCTGAGCAATCAGCCCCAGCATTTT
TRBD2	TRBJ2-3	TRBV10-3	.	CAISDVGTSGDTQYF	TGTGCCATCAGTGACGTCGGGACTAGCGGAGATACGCAGTATTTT
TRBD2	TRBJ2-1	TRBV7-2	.	CASSLTRTSGRGQFF	TGTGCCAGCAGCCTTACAAGGACTAGCGGGAGAGGTCAGTTCTTC
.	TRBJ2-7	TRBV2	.	CASSEASGGNYEQYF	TGTGCCAGCAGTGAAGCAAGTGGAGGGAACTACGAGCAGTACTTC
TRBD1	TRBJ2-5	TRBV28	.	CAGGDRGRRETQYF	TGTGCCGGGGGGGACAGGGGACGGAGGGAGACCCAGTACTTC
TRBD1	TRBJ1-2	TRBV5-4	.	CASSAQGGYGYTF	TGTGCCAGCAGCGCTCAGGGGGGCTATGGCTACACCTTC
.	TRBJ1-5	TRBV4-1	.	CASSQDGSGRAQPQHF	TGCGCCAGCAGCCAAGATGGCTCGGGTAGAGCTCAGCCCCAGCATTTT
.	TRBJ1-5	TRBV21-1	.	CASSKKGGQLNQPQHF	TGTGCCAGCAGCAAAAAAGGGGGACAGCTCAATCAGCCCCAGCATTTT
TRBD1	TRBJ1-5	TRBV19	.	CASSIVQGKVYSNQPQHF	TGTGCCAGTAGTATAGTACAGGGGAAGGTTTATAGCAATCAGCCCCAGCATTTT
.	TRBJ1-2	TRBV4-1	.	CASSQDPQTHYGYTF	TGCGCCAGCAGCCAAGACCCACAGACCCACTATGGCTACACCTTC
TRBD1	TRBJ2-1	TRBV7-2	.	CASSKGTGGAFSYNEQFF	TGTGCCAGCAGCAAGGGGACAGGGGGTGCCTTCTCCTACAATGAGCAGTTCTTC
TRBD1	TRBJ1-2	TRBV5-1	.	CASSSNSRDRGHGYTF	TGCGCCAGCAGCTCCAACAGCCGGGACAGAGGACATGGCTACACCTTC
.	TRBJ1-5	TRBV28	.	CASSFPLPGISNQPQHF	TGTGCCAGCAGTTTTCCCCTCCCCGGGATTAGCAATCAGCCCCAGCATTTT
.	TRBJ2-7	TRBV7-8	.	CASSLPMMGGPTQYF	TGTGCCAGCAGCCTCCCCATGATGGGGGGACCTACGCAGTACTTC
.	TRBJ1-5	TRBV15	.	CATSREYGQRNQPQHF	TGTGCCACCAGCAGAGAATACGGACAGAGAAATCAGCCCCAGCATTTT
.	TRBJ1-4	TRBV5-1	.	CASSLEPRRNEKLFF	TGCGCCAGCAGCTTGGAGCCGAGAAGAAATGAAAAACTGTTTTTT
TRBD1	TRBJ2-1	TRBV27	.	CASSTGGSYNEQFF	TGTGCCAGCAGTACAGGGGGCTCCTACAATGAGCAGTTCTTC
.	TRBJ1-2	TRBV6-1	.	CASSEQTPGGYTF	TGTGCCAGCAGTGAACAGACTCCCGGGGGCTACACCTTC
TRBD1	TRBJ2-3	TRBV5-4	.	CASSEAGTGLTDTQYF	TGTGCCAGCAGCGAGGCCGGGACAGGACTTACAGATACGCAGTATTTT
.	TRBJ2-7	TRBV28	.	CASSSYLALPLYEQYF	TGTGCCAGCAGTTCCTATCTAGCCCTCCCCCTATACGAGCAGTACTTC
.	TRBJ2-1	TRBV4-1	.	CASSQESLSSYNEQFF	TGCGCCAGCAGCCAAGAGTCCCTAAGCTCCTACAATGAGCAGTTCTTC
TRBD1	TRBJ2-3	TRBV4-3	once	CASSRETGNWYLGTDTQYF	TGCGCCAGCAGCCGAGAGACAGGGAATTGGTATTTGGGCACAGATACGCAGTATTTT
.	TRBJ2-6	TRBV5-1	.	CASSLTGVLFGANVLTF	TGCGCCAGCAGCTTGACAGGTGTACTCTTTGGGGCCAACGTCCTGACTTTC
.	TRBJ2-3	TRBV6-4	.	CASSLTSLTDTQYF	TGTGCCAGCAGTTTGACTAGTTTAACAGATACGCAGTATTTT
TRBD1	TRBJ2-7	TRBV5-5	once	CASSGGQVHSYEQYF	TGTGCCAGCAGCGGAGGACAGGTTCACTCCTACGAGCAGTACTTC
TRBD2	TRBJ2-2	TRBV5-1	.	CASSLTAGGGTGELFF	TGCGCCAGCAGCTTGACGGCGGGAGGGGGGACCGGGGAGCTGTTTTTT
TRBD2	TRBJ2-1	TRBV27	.	CASSLRGRDEQFF	TGTGCCAGCAGTTTAAGAGGGAGGGATGAGCAGTTCTTC
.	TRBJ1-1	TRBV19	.	CASSIGAGKNTEAFF	TGTGCCAGTAGTATAGGCGCGGGGAAGAACACTGAAGCTTTCTTT
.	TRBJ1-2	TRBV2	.	CASSARKAGGYTF	TGTGCCAGCAGTGCTAGGAAAGCGGGGGGCTACACCTTC
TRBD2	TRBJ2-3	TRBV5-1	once	CASSFQREVPDTQYF	TGCGCCAGCAGCTTCCAGCGGGAGGTGCCAGATACGCAGTATTTT
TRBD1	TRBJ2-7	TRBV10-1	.	CASSVTGGSNEQYF	TGCGCCAGCAGCGTGACAGGGGGGTCCAACGAGCAGTACTTC
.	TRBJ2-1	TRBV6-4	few	CASSDSSSSEQFF	TGTGCCAGCAGTGACTCGTCTAGCAGTGAGCAGTTCTTC
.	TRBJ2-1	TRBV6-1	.	CASSEASLINEQFF	TGTGCCAGCAGTGAAGCGAGTCTTATCAATGAGCAGTTCTTC
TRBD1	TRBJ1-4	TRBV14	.	CASSQLGGTENEKLFF	TGTGCCAGCAGCCAACTAGGGGGGACAGAGAATGAAAAACTGTTTTTT
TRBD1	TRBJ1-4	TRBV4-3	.	CASSQDRDRTNEKLFF	TGCGCCAGCAGCCAAGACAGGGACAGAACTAATGAAAAACTGTTTTTT
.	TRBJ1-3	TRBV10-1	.	CASSVGRGANTIYF	TGCGCCAGCAGTGTCGGGAGAGGGGCAAACACCATATATTTT
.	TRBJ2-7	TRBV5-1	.	CASRGDRRDYEQYF	TGCGCCAGCAGAGGAGATCGTCGGGACTACGAGCAGTACTTC
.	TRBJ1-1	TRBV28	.	CASIPLGGQAFF	TGTGCCAGCATTCCCCTGGGGGGACAAGCTTTCTTT
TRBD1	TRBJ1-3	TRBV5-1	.	CASSPQGASGNTIYF	TGCGCCAGCAGCCCCCAGGGGGCCTCTGGAAACACCATATATTTT
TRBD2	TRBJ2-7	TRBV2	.	CASSENERERSF	TGTGCCAGCAGTGAAAATGAGCGGGAGCGCTCTTTC
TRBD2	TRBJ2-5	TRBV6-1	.	CASSVPPLAGGETQYF	TGTGCCAGCAGTGTCCCTCCGCTAGCGGGAGGAGAGACCCAGTACTTC